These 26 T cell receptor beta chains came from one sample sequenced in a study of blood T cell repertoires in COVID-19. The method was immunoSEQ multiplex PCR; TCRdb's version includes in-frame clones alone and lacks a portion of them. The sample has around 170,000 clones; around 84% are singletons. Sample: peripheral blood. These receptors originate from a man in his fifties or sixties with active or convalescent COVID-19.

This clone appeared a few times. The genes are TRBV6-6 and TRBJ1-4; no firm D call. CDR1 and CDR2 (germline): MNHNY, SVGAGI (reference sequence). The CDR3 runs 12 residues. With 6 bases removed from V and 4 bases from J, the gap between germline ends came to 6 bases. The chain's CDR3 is CASSADNEKLFF. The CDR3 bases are TGTGCCAGCAGCGCGGATAATGAAAAACTGTTTTTT.

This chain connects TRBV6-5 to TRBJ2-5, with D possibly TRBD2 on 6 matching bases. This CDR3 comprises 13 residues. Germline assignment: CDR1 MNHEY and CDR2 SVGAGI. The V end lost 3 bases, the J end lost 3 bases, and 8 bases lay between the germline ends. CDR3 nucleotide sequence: TGTGCCAGCAGTTATACTAGCAAAGAGACCCAGTACTTC. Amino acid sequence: CASSYTSKETQYF.

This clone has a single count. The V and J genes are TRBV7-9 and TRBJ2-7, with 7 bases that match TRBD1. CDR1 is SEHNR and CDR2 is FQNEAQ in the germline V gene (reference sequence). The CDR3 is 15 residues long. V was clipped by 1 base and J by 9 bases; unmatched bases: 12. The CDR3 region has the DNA TGTGCCAGCAGCTTAGAGACAGGGACGCAGGGGGTGCAGTACTTC. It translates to CASSLETGTQGVQYF.

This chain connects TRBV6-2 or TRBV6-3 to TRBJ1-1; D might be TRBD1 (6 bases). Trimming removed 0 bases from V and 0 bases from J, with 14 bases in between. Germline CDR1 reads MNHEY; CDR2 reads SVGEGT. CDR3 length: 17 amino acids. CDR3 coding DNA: TGTGCCAGCAGTTACTCGCGGCAGGGGCTACTGAACACTGAAGCTTTCTTT. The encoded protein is CASSYSRQGLLNTEAFF.

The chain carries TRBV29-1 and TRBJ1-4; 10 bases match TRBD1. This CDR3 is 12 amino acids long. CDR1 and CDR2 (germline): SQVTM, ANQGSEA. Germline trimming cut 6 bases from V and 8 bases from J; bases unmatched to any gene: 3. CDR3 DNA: TGCAGCGTGAGGACAGGGGGGGAAAAACTGTTTTTT. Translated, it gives CSVRTGGEKLFF.

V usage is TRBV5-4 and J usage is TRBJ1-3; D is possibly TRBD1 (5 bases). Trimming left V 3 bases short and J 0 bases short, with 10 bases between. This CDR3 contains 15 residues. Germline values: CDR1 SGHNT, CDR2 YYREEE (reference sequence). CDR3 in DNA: TGTGCCAGCAGCTCAGGGTACTCCTCTGGAAACACCATATATTTT. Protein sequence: CASSSGYSSGNTIYF.

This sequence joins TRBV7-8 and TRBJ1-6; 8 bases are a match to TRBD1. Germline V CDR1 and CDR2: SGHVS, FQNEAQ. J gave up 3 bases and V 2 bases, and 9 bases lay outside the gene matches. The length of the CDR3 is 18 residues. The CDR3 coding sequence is TGTGCCAGCAGCTTAAAAGCCACAGGGGGGGACTATAATTCACCCCTCCACTTT. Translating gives CASSLKATGGDYNSPLHF.

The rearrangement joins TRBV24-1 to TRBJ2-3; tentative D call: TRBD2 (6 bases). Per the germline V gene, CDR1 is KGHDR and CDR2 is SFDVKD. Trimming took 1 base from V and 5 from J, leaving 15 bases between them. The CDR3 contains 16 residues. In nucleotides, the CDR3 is TGTGCCACCAGTGATTTTGGCGGGACCTGGGGAGATACGCAGTATTTT. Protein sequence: CATSDFGGTWGDTQYF.

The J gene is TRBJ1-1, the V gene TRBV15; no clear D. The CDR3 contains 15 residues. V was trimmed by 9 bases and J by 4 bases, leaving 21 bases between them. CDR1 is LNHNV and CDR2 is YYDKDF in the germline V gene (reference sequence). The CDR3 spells CATEVLPRPSTEAFF. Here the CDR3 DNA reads TGTGCCACTGAGGTGCTACCTCGTCCTAGCACTGAAGCTTTCTTT.

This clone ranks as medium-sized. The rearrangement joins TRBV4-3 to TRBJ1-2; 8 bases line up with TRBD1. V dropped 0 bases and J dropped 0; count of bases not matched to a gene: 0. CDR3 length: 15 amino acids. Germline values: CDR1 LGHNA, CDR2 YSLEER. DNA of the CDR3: TGCGCCAGCAGCCAAGAACAGGGGGCTAACTATGGCTACACCTTC. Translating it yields CASSQEQGANYGYTF.

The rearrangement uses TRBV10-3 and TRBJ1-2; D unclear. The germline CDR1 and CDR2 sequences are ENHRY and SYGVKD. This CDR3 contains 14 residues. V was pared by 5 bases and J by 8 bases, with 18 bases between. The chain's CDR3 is CAISQDQSFSGYTF. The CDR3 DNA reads TGTGCCATCAGTCAAGATCAGTCCTTTTCAGGCTACACCTTC.

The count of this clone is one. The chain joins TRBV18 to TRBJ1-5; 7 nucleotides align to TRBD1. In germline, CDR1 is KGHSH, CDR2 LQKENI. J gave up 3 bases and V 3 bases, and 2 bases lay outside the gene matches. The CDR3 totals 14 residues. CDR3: CASSPDRDNQPQHF. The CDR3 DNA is TGTGCCAGCTCACCTGACAGGGACAATCAGCCCCAGCATTTT. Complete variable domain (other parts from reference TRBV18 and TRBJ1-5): NAGVMQNPRHLVRRRGQEARLRCSPMKGHSHVYWYRQLPEEGLKFMVYLQKENIIDESGMPKERFSAEFPKEGPSILRIQQVVRGDSAAYFCASSPDRDNQPQHFGDGTRLSIL.

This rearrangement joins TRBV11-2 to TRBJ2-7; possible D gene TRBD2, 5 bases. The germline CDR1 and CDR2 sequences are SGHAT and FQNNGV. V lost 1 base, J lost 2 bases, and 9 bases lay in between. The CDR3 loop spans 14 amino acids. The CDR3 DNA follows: TGTGCCAGCAGCTTAGGCTCGGGGACCTACGAGCAGTACTTC. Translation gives CASSLGSGTYEQYF.

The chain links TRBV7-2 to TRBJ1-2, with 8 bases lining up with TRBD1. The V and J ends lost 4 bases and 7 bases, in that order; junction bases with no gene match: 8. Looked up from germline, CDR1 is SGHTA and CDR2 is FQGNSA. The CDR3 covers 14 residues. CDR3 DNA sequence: TGTGCCAGCAGCTATCGACAGGGGATGGCTGGCTACACCTTC. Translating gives CASSYRQGMAGYTF.

The CDR3 DNA reads as TGCGCCAGCAGCTTGGGAGTTGGCTTAGGGGGCAATGAGCAGTTCTTC. Translation: CASSLGVGLGGNEQFF. V usage is TRBV5-1 and J usage is TRBJ2-1, with a tentative D call TRBD1 (6 bases). Germline V lookup: CDR1 SGHRS, CDR2 YFSETQ. The ends were cut back, 0 bases at V and 6 bases at J, with 16 bases in the middle. This CDR3 is 16 amino acids long.

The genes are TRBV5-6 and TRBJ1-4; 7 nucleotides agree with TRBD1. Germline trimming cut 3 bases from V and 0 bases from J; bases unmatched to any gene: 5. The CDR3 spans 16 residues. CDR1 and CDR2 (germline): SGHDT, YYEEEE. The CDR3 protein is CASSYRTGATNEKLFF. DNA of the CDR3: TGTGCCAGCAGCTACCGAACAGGGGCAACTAATGAAAAACTGTTTTTT.

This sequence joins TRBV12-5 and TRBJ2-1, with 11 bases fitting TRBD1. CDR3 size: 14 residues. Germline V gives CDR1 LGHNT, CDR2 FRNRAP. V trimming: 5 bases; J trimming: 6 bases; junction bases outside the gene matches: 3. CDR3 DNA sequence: TGTGCTAGTGGTGGACAGGGGGCGCGCAATGAGCAGTTCTTC. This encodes CASGGQGARNEQFF.

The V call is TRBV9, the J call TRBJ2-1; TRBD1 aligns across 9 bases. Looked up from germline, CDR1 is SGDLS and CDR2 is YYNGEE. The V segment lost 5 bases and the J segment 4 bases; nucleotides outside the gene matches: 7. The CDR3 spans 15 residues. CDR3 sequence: CASRPPGQGYNEQFF. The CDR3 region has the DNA TGTGCCAGCAGACCCCCGGGACAGGGTTACAATGAGCAGTTCTTC.

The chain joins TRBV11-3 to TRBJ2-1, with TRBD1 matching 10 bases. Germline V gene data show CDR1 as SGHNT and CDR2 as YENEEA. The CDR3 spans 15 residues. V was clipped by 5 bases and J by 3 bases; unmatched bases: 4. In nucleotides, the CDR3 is TGTGCCAGCAGCGCCCGGGACAGGGGCTACAATGAGCAGTTCTTC. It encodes CASSARDRGYNEQFF.

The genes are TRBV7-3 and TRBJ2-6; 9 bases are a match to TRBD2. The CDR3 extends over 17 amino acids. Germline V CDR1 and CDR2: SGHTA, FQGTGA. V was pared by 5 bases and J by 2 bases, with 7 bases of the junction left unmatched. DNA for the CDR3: TGTGCCAGCAGCGGGCAAGCGGGAGGCACTGGGGCCAACGTCCTGACTTTC. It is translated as CASSGQAGGTGANVLTF.

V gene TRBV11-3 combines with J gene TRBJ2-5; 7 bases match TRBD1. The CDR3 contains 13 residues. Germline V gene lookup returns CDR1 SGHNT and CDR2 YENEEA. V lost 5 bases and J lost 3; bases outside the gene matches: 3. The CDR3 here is CASSPGTEETQYF. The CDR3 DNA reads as TGTGCCAGCAGCCCCGGGACAGAAGAGACCCAGTACTTC. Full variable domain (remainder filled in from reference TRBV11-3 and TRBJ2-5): EAGVVQSPRYKIIEKKQPVAFWCNPISGHNTLYWYLQNLGQGPELLIRYENEEAVDDSQLPKDRFSAERLKGVDSTLKIQPAELGDSAVYLCASSPGTEETQYFGPGTRLLVL.

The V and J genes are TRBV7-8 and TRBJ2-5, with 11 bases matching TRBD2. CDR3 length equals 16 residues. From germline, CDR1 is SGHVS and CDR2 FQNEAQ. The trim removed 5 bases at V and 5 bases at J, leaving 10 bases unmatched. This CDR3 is CASSQTSGGQRETQYF. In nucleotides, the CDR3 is TGTGCCAGCAGCCAAACTAGCGGGGGTCAACGGGAGACCCAGTACTTC.

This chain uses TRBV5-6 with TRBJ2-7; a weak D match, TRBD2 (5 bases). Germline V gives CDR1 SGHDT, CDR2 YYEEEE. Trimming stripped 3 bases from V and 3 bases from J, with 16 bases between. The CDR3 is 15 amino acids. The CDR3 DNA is TGTGCCAGCAGCTGGCGTTCGGGGAATGACTACGAGCAGTACTTC. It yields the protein CASSWRSGNDYEQYF.

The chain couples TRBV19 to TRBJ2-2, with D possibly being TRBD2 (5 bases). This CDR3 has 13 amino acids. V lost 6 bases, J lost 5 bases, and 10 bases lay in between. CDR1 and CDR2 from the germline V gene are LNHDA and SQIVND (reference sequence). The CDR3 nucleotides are TGTGCCAGTAGCGGGATATGGACCGGGGAGCTGTTTTTT. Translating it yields CASSGIWTGELFF.

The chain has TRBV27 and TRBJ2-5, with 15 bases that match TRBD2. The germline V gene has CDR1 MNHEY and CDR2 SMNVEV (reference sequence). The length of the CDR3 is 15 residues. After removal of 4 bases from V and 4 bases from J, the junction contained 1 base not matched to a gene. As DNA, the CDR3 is TGTGCCAGCAGTTCGGGACTAGCGGGAGGAGAGACCCAGTACTTC. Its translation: CASSSGLAGGETQYF.

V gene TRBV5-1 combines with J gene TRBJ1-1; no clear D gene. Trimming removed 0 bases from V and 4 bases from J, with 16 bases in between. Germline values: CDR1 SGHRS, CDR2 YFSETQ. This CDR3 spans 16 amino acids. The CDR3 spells CASSLALGRAGTEAFF. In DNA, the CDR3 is TGCGCCAGCAGCTTGGCCCTCGGGAGGGCAGGCACTGAAGCTTTCTTT.